The present T cell receptor (beta chain) was sequenced within a study of naive and memory T cell subsets. Study-level findings and limits: A few larger clonotypes appeared in naive repertoires, especially CD8, possibly memory cells re-expressing CD45RA. Expression changes during T cell differentiation may affect RNA-based TCR counts. In naive cells, over 95% of TCR sequences were seen only once. Each distinct alpha or beta sequence counts as one clonotype.

The sample holds many counts of this clonotype. The antigen is unknown. Two oligonucleotides, mixed equimolar, formed the beta constant-region primer covering TRBC1 and TRBC2. Ligated cDNA was amplified by four rounds of PCR with nested alpha and beta constant-region primers and SP2. A 12-nucleotide UMI and the SP2 primer were added to the cDNA 3' end by oligonucleotide ligation. One entry per CDR3 protein, called by TCRdb with MiXCR from the UMI-ligation and nested PCR reads. There are approximately 100,000 distinct CDR3 sequences in the sample; around 13% occur only once, and 2.5% to 3.5% lies in the top ten. The CDR3 length is 14 residues. V lost 4 bases and J lost 2, with 10 bases in between. Germline V gene data show CDR1 as SGHTA and CDR2 as FQGNSA.

This clonotype originated in a human donor in good health. Material for sequencing was naive CD8+ T cells from blood. The chain uses TRBV7-2 and TRBJ2-3, with D perhaps TRBD2 (5 bases). The CDR3 reads CASSSDLSTDTQYF. The CDR3 DNA sequence: TGTGCCAGCAGCTCGGACTTGTCCACAGATACGCAGTATTTT.